A selection of T cell receptor beta chains follows, all from one sample in a study of blood T cell repertoires in COVID-19. The repertoire was sequenced with immunoSEQ multiplex PCR; TCRdb's copy has only in-frame clones and lacks some. This table has more than 85,000 clones, roughly 90% appearing once. Sequencing used peripheral blood. These receptors originate from a woman aged 80 or over with acute or convalescent COVID-19. The CDR3 runs from the conserved cysteine through the conserved F or W. Fields, in order: clone size, J gene, D gene, V gene, CDR3 DNA, CDR3 protein. A D gene is named only where the DNA matches it firmly. Clone size appears in some rows only: once, few, many, or a class for an expanded clone.

abundance: NA; j_gene: TRBJ1-6; d_gene: NA; v_gene: TRBV15; CDR3nt: TGTGCCACCAGCAGATCGTTTAATTCACCCCTCCACTTT; CDR3aa: CATSRSFNSPLHF
abundance: NA; j_gene: TRBJ1-2; d_gene: NA; v_gene: TRBV5-1; CDR3nt: TGCGCCAGCAGACACGTCTCGGGGAGGTATGGCTACACCTTC; CDR3aa: CASRHVSGRYGYTF
abundance: NA; j_gene: TRBJ2-4; d_gene: NA; v_gene: TRBV5-4; CDR3nt: TGTGCCAGCAGACAGACAGGAGCGAGGGCCAAAAACATTCAGTACTTC; CDR3aa: CASRQTGARAKNIQYF
abundance: NA; j_gene: TRBJ1-5; d_gene: TRBD1; v_gene: TRBV19; CDR3nt: TGTGCCAGTAGAACACAGGGGAATAGCAATCAGCCCCAGCATTTT; CDR3aa: CASRTQGNSNQPQHF
abundance: NA; j_gene: TRBJ2-3; d_gene: TRBD2; v_gene: TRBV7-9; CDR3nt: TGTGCCAGCAGCCCGGGGGGGGCCGCAGATACGCAGTATTTT; CDR3aa: CASSPGGAADTQYF
abundance: NA; j_gene: TRBJ1-1; d_gene: TRBD1; v_gene: TRBV18; CDR3nt: TGTGCCAGCTCAGCCTATACCGGGACAGGCAACACTGAAGCTTTCTTT; CDR3aa: CASSAYTGTGNTEAFF
abundance: NA; j_gene: TRBJ1-6; d_gene: NA; v_gene: TRBV18; CDR3nt: TGTGCCAGCTCACAACTTCCAACAGCCAGGGATAATTCACCCCTCCACTTT; CDR3aa: CASSQLPTARDNSPLHF
abundance: NA; j_gene: TRBJ1-3; d_gene: TRBD1; v_gene: TRBV18; CDR3nt: TGTGCCACCCAGGGGGCTTCTGGAAACACCATATATTTT; CDR3aa: CATQGASGNTIYF
abundance: medium-sized; j_gene: TRBJ1-3; d_gene: TRBD1; v_gene: TRBV30; CDR3nt: TGTGCCTGGATCGGACAGGGGCAAGGAAACACCATATATTTT; CDR3aa: CAWIGQGQGNTIYF
abundance: NA; j_gene: TRBJ1-2; d_gene: TRBD1; v_gene: TRBV2; CDR3nt: TGTGCCAGCAGCGAGAACAGGGGTCGCGGCTACACCTTC; CDR3aa: CASSENRGRGYTF
abundance: NA; j_gene: TRBJ1-5; d_gene: NA; v_gene: TRBV12-5; CDR3nt: TGTGCTAGTGGTTTGGGGCAGGGCAATCAGCCCCAGCATTTT; CDR3aa: CASGLGQGNQPQHF
abundance: NA; j_gene: TRBJ1-4; d_gene: NA; v_gene: TRBV7-8; CDR3nt: TGTGCCAGCAGCGCAAAAATCGACGGTCGTCAGGCAAAACTGTTTTTT; CDR3aa: CASSAKIDGRQAKLFF
abundance: NA; j_gene: TRBJ2-5; d_gene: TRBD1; v_gene: TRBV6-5; CDR3nt: TGTGCCAGCAGGGACCCTGGGACAGGCCAAGAGACCCAGTACTTC; CDR3aa: CASRDPGTGQETQYF
abundance: NA; j_gene: TRBJ1-2; d_gene: TRBD1; v_gene: TRBV4-3; CDR3nt: TGCGCCAGCAGCCAAGCATGGACAGGGGCAGGCTATGGCTACACCTTC; CDR3aa: CASSQAWTGAGYGYTF
abundance: NA; j_gene: TRBJ1-1; d_gene: NA; v_gene: TRBV19; CDR3nt: TGTGCCAGTAGTATCCGACGGGGGGGTAAGAACACTGAAGCTTTCTTT; CDR3aa: CASSIRRGGKNTEAFF
abundance: NA; j_gene: TRBJ2-1; d_gene: TRBD2; v_gene: TRBV23-1; CDR3nt: TGCGCCAGCAGTCAATCGAAGGTAGCGGGAGAAGTGGCTAGAAGCTCCTACAATGAGCAGTTCTTC; CDR3aa: CASSQSKVAGEVARSSYNEQFF
abundance: NA; j_gene: TRBJ2-3; d_gene: TRBD2; v_gene: TRBV9; CDR3nt: TGTGCCAGCAGCGCAAGACTAGCGGGAAACACAGATACGCAGTATTTT; CDR3aa: CASSARLAGNTDTQYF
abundance: NA; j_gene: TRBJ1-2; d_gene: TRBD1; v_gene: TRBV3-1/TRBV3-2; CDR3nt: TGTGCCAGCAGCCAGGACAGGGGGCTGGGCTACACCTTC; CDR3aa: CASSQDRGLGYTF
abundance: NA; j_gene: TRBJ1-6; d_gene: TRBD1; v_gene: TRBV18; CDR3nt: TGTGCCAGCTCACTGACAGGGGGCGCGAATTCACCCCTCCACTTT; CDR3aa: CASSLTGGANSPLHF
abundance: NA; j_gene: TRBJ1-2; d_gene: NA; v_gene: TRBV12-3/TRBV12-4; CDR3nt: TGTGCCAGCAGTTTAGGAGGAGGCTACACCTTC; CDR3aa: CASSLGGGYTF
abundance: NA; j_gene: TRBJ2-6; d_gene: TRBD1; v_gene: TRBV7-2; CDR3nt: TGTGCCAGCAGCTTAGCCACAGGGGCGCGGGGGGCCAACGTCCTGACTTTC; CDR3aa: CASSLATGARGANVLTF
abundance: NA; j_gene: TRBJ1-2; d_gene: NA; v_gene: TRBV12-3/TRBV12-4; CDR3nt: TGTGCCAGCAGTTTACGCGACAGCCATGGCTACACCTTC; CDR3aa: CASSLRDSHGYTF
abundance: NA; j_gene: TRBJ2-1; d_gene: TRBD2; v_gene: TRBV7-9; CDR3nt: TGTGCCAGCAGCTTAGCACTAGCGGGAGGCGCCTACAATGAGCAGTTCTTC; CDR3aa: CASSLALAGGAYNEQFF
abundance: once; j_gene: TRBJ2-7; d_gene: NA; v_gene: TRBV3-1/TRBV3-2; CDR3nt: TGTGCCAGCAGCCAATTGTCCGGGACACAGAGAAACTTC; CDR3aa: CASSQLSGTQRNF
abundance: NA; j_gene: TRBJ1-5; d_gene: TRBD1; v_gene: TRBV19; CDR3nt: TGTGCCAGTAGTATGACAGGGAGAGACCATCAGCCCCAGCATTTT; CDR3aa: CASSMTGRDHQPQHF
abundance: NA; j_gene: TRBJ2-2; d_gene: NA; v_gene: TRBV5-4; CDR3nt: TGTGCCAGCAGCTTGATTGACGGGGTCACCGGGGAGCTGTTTTTT; CDR3aa: CASSLIDGVTGELFF
abundance: NA; j_gene: TRBJ1-1; d_gene: TRBD1; v_gene: TRBV7-2; CDR3nt: TGTGCCAGCAGCTTAAGGGGGCAGGGTACTGAAGCTTTCTTT; CDR3aa: CASSLRGQGTEAFF
abundance: NA; j_gene: TRBJ2-3; d_gene: NA; v_gene: TRBV11-2; CDR3nt: TGTGCCAGCAGCTTATTCCTCCGGGGCACAGATACGCAGTATTTT; CDR3aa: CASSLFLRGTDTQYF
abundance: NA; j_gene: TRBJ2-3; d_gene: NA; v_gene: TRBV11-3; CDR3nt: TGTGCCAGCAGCTTACGGGGGGCCCCCGCAGATACGCAGTATTTT; CDR3aa: CASSLRGAPADTQYF
abundance: NA; j_gene: TRBJ2-5; d_gene: TRBD2; v_gene: TRBV5-1; CDR3nt: TGCGCCAGCAGCCCCTGGGGAGTAGCGGGACAAGAGACCCAGTACTTC; CDR3aa: CASSPWGVAGQETQYF
abundance: NA; j_gene: TRBJ1-1; d_gene: TRBD1; v_gene: TRBV10-3; CDR3nt: TGTGCCATCAGAGGGACAGTGAACACTGAAGCTTTCTTT; CDR3aa: CAIRGTVNTEAFF
abundance: NA; j_gene: TRBJ1-4; d_gene: TRBD1; v_gene: TRBV6-6; CDR3nt: TGTGCCAGCAGTCGACAGGGGACTAATGAAAAACTGTTTTTT; CDR3aa: CASSRQGTNEKLFF
abundance: NA; j_gene: TRBJ1-5; d_gene: TRBD1; v_gene: TRBV18; CDR3nt: TGTGCCAGCTCACCAGACAGGGTGAGCCAGCCCCAGCATTTT; CDR3aa: CASSPDRVSQPQHF
abundance: NA; j_gene: TRBJ1-4; d_gene: TRBD1; v_gene: TRBV2; CDR3nt: TGTGCCAGCAGTACGGCGACAGGGGGCGCGGAGAAACTGTTTTTT; CDR3aa: CASSTATGGAEKLFF
abundance: NA; j_gene: TRBJ1-5; d_gene: TRBD1; v_gene: TRBV15; CDR3nt: TGTGCCACCAGCAGAGCAGGGACAGGGGGTTATCAGCCCCAGCATTTT; CDR3aa: CATSRAGTGGYQPQHF
abundance: NA; j_gene: TRBJ2-7; d_gene: TRBD2; v_gene: TRBV7-8; CDR3nt: TGTGCCAGCAGCCCTAGTGGGGGGGCCTACGAGCAGTACTTC; CDR3aa: CASSPSGGAYEQYF